This T cell receptor (beta chain) was captured by sequencing in a study of T cells after yellow fever vaccination. Via MiXCR, TCRdb re-called the 5' RACE reads, giving one row per CDR3 protein. This sample has about 360,000 distinct CDR3 sequences; around 6.5% occur once, and the top ten carry 15%. Per the germline V gene, CDR1 is LNHDA and CDR2 is SQIVND (reference sequence). V gave up 5 bases and J gave up 8 bases; unmatched junction bases: 3. The CDR3 covers 12 residues. Sequences were derived from PBMCs, sampled 5 days after the yellow fever booster vaccination. V usage is TRBV19 and J usage is TRBJ1-5, with 7 bases that match TRBD1. The TCR sequence derives from a man younger than 40 who received the YFV17D yellow fever vaccine. The CDR3 is CASSETGEPQHF. The CDR3 DNA is TGTGCCAGTAGTGAAACAGGGGAGCCCCAGCATTTT.